These T cell receptor beta chains were read from a single sample in a study of technical replicates of blood from a handful of donors. The data were produced by immunoSEQ multiplex PCR, yet TCRdb's version contains in-frame clones alone and is incomplete. The table lists about 54,000 clones, 94% of them singletons. The sequenced sample was T cells isolated from PBMCs. The receptor set was obtained from a human donor in good health. CDR3s include the opening cysteine and the closing phenylalanine or tryptophan. D genes are given only for firm matches. A clone size is listed for some rows: how often the clone was seen (once, few, many), or a class if it is expanded.

v_gene: TRBV11-2; j_gene: TRBJ2-1; d_gene: TRBD2; abundance: -; CDR3aa: CASHVREGDNEQFF; CDR3nt: TGTGCCAGCCATGTGCGGGAGGGAGACAATGAGCAGTTCTTC
v_gene: TRBV29-1; j_gene: TRBJ1-3; d_gene: -; abundance: -; CDR3aa: CSVEVRGTGNTIYF; CDR3nt: TGCAGCGTTGAAGTTCGGGGGACTGGAAACACCATATATTTT
v_gene: TRBV6-5; j_gene: TRBJ1-1; d_gene: -; abundance: -; CDR3aa: CASSYSPGVNTEAFF; CDR3nt: TGTGCCAGCAGTTATTCCCCCGGGGTGAACACTGAAGCTTTCTTT
v_gene: TRBV20-1; j_gene: TRBJ2-4; d_gene: TRBD1; abundance: once; CDR3aa: CSGDRENIQYF; CDR3nt: TGCAGTGGGGACAGGGAAAACATTCAGTACTTC
v_gene: TRBV7-9; j_gene: TRBJ2-7; d_gene: -; abundance: -; CDR3aa: CASSLFTGPEQYF; CDR3nt: TGTGCCAGCAGCTTATTCACAGGCCCCGAGCAGTACTTC
v_gene: TRBV7-9; j_gene: TRBJ1-2; d_gene: -; abundance: -; CDR3aa: CASSPRQVANYGYTF; CDR3nt: TGTGCCAGCAGCCCCCGACAGGTAGCTAACTATGGCTACACCTTC
v_gene: TRBV7-9; j_gene: TRBJ1-2; d_gene: -; abundance: once; CDR3aa: CASSPTGEGDGYTF; CDR3nt: TGTGCCAGCAGCCCCACCGGGGAGGGCGATGGCTACACCTTC
v_gene: TRBV5-1; j_gene: TRBJ1-1; d_gene: -; abundance: -; CDR3aa: CASSSNGDTEAFF; CDR3nt: TGCGCCAGCAGCTCCAACGGGGACACTGAAGCTTTCTTT
v_gene: TRBV7-9; j_gene: TRBJ2-3; d_gene: TRBD2; abundance: -; CDR3aa: CASSFLAGGTDTQYF; CDR3nt: TGTGCCAGCAGCTTTTTAGCGGGTGGCACAGATACGCAGTATTTT
v_gene: TRBV28; j_gene: TRBJ1-4; d_gene: TRBD1; abundance: -; CDR3aa: CASIRDRGIEKLFF; CDR3nt: TGTGCCAGCATACGTGACAGGGGTATTGAAAAACTGTTTTTT
v_gene: TRBV5-4; j_gene: TRBJ2-7; d_gene: -; abundance: -; CDR3aa: CASSLGENYEQYF; CDR3nt: TGTGCCAGCAGCTTGGGGGAGAACTACGAGCAGTACTTC
v_gene: TRBV5-1; j_gene: TRBJ1-1; d_gene: -; abundance: -; CDR3aa: CASSLSLRLQESNTEAFF; CDR3nt: TGCGCCAGCAGCTTGTCACTTCGTTTACAGGAATCGAACACTGAAGCTTTCTTT
v_gene: TRBV11-2; j_gene: TRBJ2-3; d_gene: -; abundance: -; CDR3aa: CASSLWRGSTDTQYF; CDR3nt: TGTGCCAGCAGCTTGTGGCGCGGTAGCACAGATACGCAGTATTTT
v_gene: TRBV18; j_gene: TRBJ1-1; d_gene: -; abundance: -; CDR3aa: CASSPRSGGTEAFF; CDR3nt: TGTGCCAGCTCACCACGGTCCGGAGGCACTGAAGCTTTCTTT
v_gene: TRBV5-4; j_gene: TRBJ2-7; d_gene: TRBD2; abundance: -; CDR3aa: CASSPPGTSPYEQYF; CDR3nt: TGTGCCAGCAGCCCCCCGGGGACTAGCCCCTACGAGCAGTACTTC
v_gene: TRBV6-6; j_gene: TRBJ2-7; d_gene: TRBD2; abundance: -; CDR3aa: CASSYSKAGGAYEQYF; CDR3nt: TGTGCCAGCAGTTACTCGAAAGCGGGAGGGGCCTACGAGCAGTACTTC
v_gene: TRBV7-8; j_gene: TRBJ2-7; d_gene: TRBD1; abundance: -; CDR3aa: CASSKTGEMSYEQYF; CDR3nt: TGTGCCAGCAGCAAAACAGGGGAAATGTCCTACGAGCAGTACTTC
v_gene: TRBV11-2; j_gene: TRBJ2-6; d_gene: TRBD1; abundance: -; CDR3aa: CASSGIRGKASGANVLTF; CDR3nt: TGTGCCAGCAGCGGTATCAGGGGGAAGGCGTCTGGGGCCAACGTCCTGACTTTC
v_gene: TRBV7-6; j_gene: TRBJ2-5; d_gene: TRBD1; abundance: -; CDR3aa: CASSPSTGDWETQYF; CDR3nt: TGTGCCAGCAGCCCTTCGACAGGGGATTGGGAGACCCAGTACTTC
v_gene: TRBV5-1; j_gene: TRBJ2-3; d_gene: -; abundance: -; CDR3aa: CASSSDGGTTDTQYF; CDR3nt: TGCGCCAGCAGTTCTGACGGGGGAACCACAGATACGCAGTATTTT
v_gene: TRBV7-2; j_gene: TRBJ2-5; d_gene: -; abundance: -; CDR3aa: CASRESTGVTQETQYF; CDR3nt: TGTGCCAGCAGAGAAAGTACGGGGGTTACCCAAGAGACCCAGTACTTC
v_gene: TRBV12-5; j_gene: TRBJ2-1; d_gene: TRBD2; abundance: -; CDR3aa: CASGPSGVNNEQFF; CDR3nt: TGTGCTAGTGGCCCAAGCGGGGTAAACAATGAGCAGTTCTTC
v_gene: TRBV7-3; j_gene: TRBJ1-2; d_gene: TRBD1; abundance: few; CDR3aa: CASSRTGGYTF; CDR3nt: TGTGCCAGCAGCCGGACAGGCGGCTACACCTTC
v_gene: TRBV7-9; j_gene: TRBJ1-3; d_gene: -; abundance: -; CDR3aa: CASSSISGNTIYF; CDR3nt: TGTGCCAGCAGCTCTATCTCTGGAAACACCATATATTTT
v_gene: TRBV23-1; j_gene: TRBJ1-5; d_gene: TRBD1; abundance: -; CDR3aa: CASSQRGQKKLDSNQPQHF; CDR3nt: TGCGCCAGCAGTCAGCGGGGACAGAAAAAACTAGATAGCAATCAGCCCCAGCATTTT
v_gene: TRBV15; j_gene: TRBJ1-2; d_gene: -; abundance: -; CDR3aa: CATSVQVGGDYGYTF; CDR3nt: TGTGCCACCAGCGTCCAGGTGGGAGGGGACTATGGCTACACCTTC
v_gene: TRBV19; j_gene: TRBJ2-1; d_gene: TRBD2; abundance: -; CDR3aa: CASSPLGGSRNEQFF; CDR3nt: TGTGCCAGTAGTCCCTTGGGCGGGAGTAGGAATGAGCAGTTCTTC
v_gene: TRBV9; j_gene: TRBJ1-4; d_gene: -; abundance: -; CDR3aa: CASSVGVPNEKLFF; CDR3nt: TGTGCCAGCAGCGTGGGCGTTCCTAATGAAAAACTGTTTTTT
v_gene: TRBV5-1; j_gene: TRBJ2-5; d_gene: -; abundance: -; CDR3aa: CASSRTTETQYF; CDR3nt: TGCGCCAGCAGCAGGACTACGGAGACCCAGTACTTC